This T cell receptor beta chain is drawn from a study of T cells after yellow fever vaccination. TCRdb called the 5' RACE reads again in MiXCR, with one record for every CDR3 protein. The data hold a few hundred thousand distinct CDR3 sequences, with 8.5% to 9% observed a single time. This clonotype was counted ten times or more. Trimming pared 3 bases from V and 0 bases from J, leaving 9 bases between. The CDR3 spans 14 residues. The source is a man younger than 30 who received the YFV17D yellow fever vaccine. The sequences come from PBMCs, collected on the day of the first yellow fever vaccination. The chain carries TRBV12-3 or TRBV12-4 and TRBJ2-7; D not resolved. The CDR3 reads CASSLPAVSYEQYF. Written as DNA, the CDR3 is TGTGCCAGCAGTTTGCCGGCAGTCTCCTACGAGCAGTACTTC.